This TCR beta chain was obtained from a study of beta chain features in type 1 diabetes. The wider study: In all, around 99 million sorted cells from all samples were analyzed.

The sequenced template was cDNA made from the entire isolated RNA. Produced via immunoSEQ multiplex PCR; TCRdb's table is partial and in-frame only. Altogether 390,000 or so clones are present, around 14% being singletons, with the ten largest covering roughly 0.04%. The V segment lost 4 bases and the J segment 4 bases; nucleotides outside the gene matches: 8. The CDR3 runs 15 residues. The germline gives CDR1 MGHDK, CDR2 SYGVNS. Purity of each sorted population was above 95%. Source material: naive CD4+ T cells from blood. The source is a man aged 25 to 40 in good health. The chain employs TRBV25-1 and TRBJ1-2, with 8 bases that match TRBD1. The CDR3 DNA reads as TGTGCCAGCAGTGCTCCCGGGACAGGTCCCTATGGCTACACCTTC. Its translation is CASSAPGTGPYGYTF.